The rows below give T cell receptor beta chains drawn from one sample of a study of T cells after yellow fever vaccination. TCRdb processed the 5' RACE reads anew with MiXCR; each CDR3 protein has one entry. The table includes around 320,000 distinct CDR3 sequences, 3.5% to 4.5% detected once. Here the sequenced sample was PBMCs, taken 15 days after the yellow fever booster vaccination. These receptors were collected from a man aged 18 to 30 who received the YFV17D yellow fever vaccine. Both conserved end residues are part of each CDR3. Fields, in order: V gene, D gene, J gene, clone size, CDR3 protein, CDR3 DNA. A D gene is named only where the DNA matches it firmly. A row's size may be missing; if present it is once, few, many or a size class.

>TRBV25-1|.|TRBJ2-5|.
CASRAGVETQYF
TGTGCCAGCAGGGCGGGCGTGGAGACCCAGTACTTC
>TRBV10-3|.|TRBJ2-7|few
CAISERSQPLQYF
TGTGCCATCAGTGAGAGGTCACAGCCTTTGCAGTACTTC
>TRBV20-1|.|TRBJ2-3|.
CSSSLFGGSTDTQYF
TGCAGTTCTAGTCTGTTTGGCGGGAGCACAGATACGCAGTATTTT
>TRBV5-1|.|TRBJ1-1|few
CASTLTILMFF
TGCGCCAGCACCCTAACCATCCTGATGTTCTTT
>TRBV4-2|TRBD2|TRBJ2-2|.
CASSQRGLAYTGELFF
TGTGCCAGCAGCCAAAGGGGACTAGCTTACACCGGGGAGCTGTTTTTT
>TRBV12-3/TRBV12-4|TRBD2|TRBJ2-1|few
CASSLSGGRVNEQFF
TGTGCCAGCAGTTTGTCGGGGGGGAGGGTCAATGAGCAGTTCTTC
>TRBV15|.|TRBJ2-3|.
CATSRRQGDTQYF
TGTGCCACCAGCAGGAGGCAGGGGGATACGCAGTATTTT
>TRBV2|.|TRBJ2-2|.
CASTVQGGDTGELFF
TGTGCCAGCACTGTTCAGGGGGGGGACACCGGGGAGCTGTTTTTT
>TRBV4-1|TRBD1|TRBJ1-6|many
CASSHRRDRSYSPLHF
TGCGCCAGCAGCCATCGCCGGGACAGGAGTTATTCACCCCTCCACTTT
>TRBV6-6|.|TRBJ2-5|many
CASIPGRGRETQYF
TGTGCCAGCATTCCTGGTAGGGGCCGGGAGACCCAGTACTTC
>TRBV30|.|TRBJ2-7|.
CAWSPDSTYEQYF
TGTGCCTGGAGCCCGGACAGTACCTACGAGCAGTACTTC